Listed here are 15 T cell receptor beta chains from one sample, sequenced in a study of TIL therapy for anti-PD-1-resistant metastatic lung cancer. Time point noted: pre-treatment sample, taken before nivolumab and TIL therapy. The libraries were made with immunoSEQ v3. Clones were sequenced by immunoSEQ multiplex PCR, and TCRdb holds only the in-frame ones, with some missing. Found here are roughly 57,000 clones, 75% to 90% of them singletons; the top ten hold approximately 3%. The source material was blood, sampled at baseline. The receptors were sampled from a person between 30 and 79 years old with non-small cell lung cancer.

The gene calls are TRBV12-3 or TRBV12-4 and TRBJ2-1, with 7 bases identical to TRBD2. The J segment lost 6 bases and the V segment lost 8 bases, leaving 4 bases of the junction unmatched. The CDR3 sequence is 12 residues long. The CDR3 spells CASARGVNEQFF. The CDR3 coding sequence is TGTGCCAGCGCCCGGGGGGTCAATGAGCAGTTCTTC.

The J gene is TRBJ1-3, the V gene TRBV2; weak D call: TRBD1 (6 bases). The ends were cut back, 7 bases at V and 1 base at J, with 11 bases in the middle. The CDR3 loop spans 14 amino acids. The germline gives CDR1 SNHLY, CDR2 FYNNEI. The CDR3 loop reads CASNSQGSGNTIYF. The CDR3 DNA reads TGTGCCAGCAATTCACAGGGTTCTGGAAACACCATATATTTT.

By share, this clone ranks as medium-sized. V gene TRBV29-1 combines with J gene TRBJ1-2; a possible D gene is TRBD1 (5 bases). CDR1 SQVTM and CDR2 ANQGSEA come from the germline V gene. This CDR3 comprises 13 residues. V shed 0 bases and J shed 8 bases, with 13 bases lying between them. For the CDR3, the DNA is TGCAGCGTTGAAGATCCAGGGTTAGGCGGCTACACCTTC. Amino acids: CSVEDPGLGGYTF. Together with reference TRBV29-1 and TRBJ1-2, the CDR3 gives the full variable domain: SAVISQKPSRDICQRGTSLTIQCQVDSQVTMMFWYRQQPGQSLTLIATANQGSEATYESGFVIDKFPISRPNLTFSTLTVSNMSPEDSSIYLCSVEDPGLGGYTFGSGTRLTVV.

This clone was seen a handful of times. The chain has TRBV7-3 and TRBJ2-2, with 8 bases that match TRBD2. Germline lookup yields CDR1 SGHTA and CDR2 FQGTGA. CDR3 length: 15 amino acids. The V gene end was trimmed by 5 bases and the J gene end by 3 bases; junction bases not matched to a gene: 5. This chain's CDR3 is CASSASGSDTGELFF. The CDR3 bases are TGTGCCAGCAGCGCGAGCGGGAGCGACACCGGGGAGCTGTTTTTT. The whole variable domain, filled in from reference TRBV7-3 and TRBJ2-2, reads GAGVSQTPSNKVTEKGKYVELRCDPISGHTALYWYRQSLGQGPEFLIYFQGTGAADDSGLPNDRFFAVRPEGSVSTLKIQRTERGDSAVYLCASSASGSDTGELFFGEGSRLTVL.

The V and J genes are TRBV6-6 and TRBJ2-7; 8 bases agree with TRBD2. V gave up 6 bases and J gave up 4 bases; unmatched junction bases: 11. Per germline, CDR1 MNHNY and CDR2 SVGAGI (reference sequence). This CDR3 comprises 15 residues. The CDR3 DNA sequence: TGTGCCAGCAGGGCCTCCGGAGCGGGGGTTTACGAGCAGTACTTC. Its protein product is CASRASGAGVYEQYF.

This sequence joins TRBV27 and TRBJ2-7; tentative D call: TRBD2 (6 bases). The CDR3 consists of 14 residues. Germline V gene lookup returns CDR1 MNHEY and CDR2 SMNVEV (reference sequence). V was pared by 6 bases and J by 4 bases, with 16 bases between. The CDR3 DNA is TGTGCCAGCAGCTTACAGGTGGAGGGATACGAGCAGTACTTC. It codes for CASSLQVEGYEQYF.

In DNA, the CDR3 is TGTGCCAGCAGACGTCCGTGGGGCCCTTCATACAATGAGCAGTTCTTC. Translating it yields CASRRPWGPSYNEQFF. The V and J genes are TRBV11-2 and TRBJ2-1, with D perhaps TRBD1 (5 bases). V lost 6 bases and J 4 bases, leaving 19 bases between the germline ends. Germline loops: CDR1 SGHAT, CDR2 FQNNGV. The CDR3 has 16 residues.

The rearrangement uses TRBV20-1 and TRBJ1-1, with 9 positions matching TRBD1. The V gene end was trimmed by 3 bases and the J gene end by 9 bases; junction bases not matched to a gene: 5. Germline V CDR1 and CDR2: DFQATT, SNEGSKA (reference sequence). CDR3 length equals 12 residues. CDR3 bases: TGCAGTGCTAGTCCGGGACAGGGACAAGCTTTCTTT. It translates to CSASPGQGQAFF.

The chain recombines TRBV19 with TRBJ1-2; unclear D gene. V was cut by 3 bases and J by 1 base, with 12 bases left in between. Germline V CDR1 and CDR2: LNHDA, SQIVND (reference sequence). The CDR3 extends over 15 amino acids. The CDR3 spells CASSIWQRDNYGYTF. The DNA of the CDR3 is TGTGCCAGTAGTATCTGGCAGAGGGATAACTATGGCTACACCTTC.

The V gene is TRBV10-2, the J gene TRBJ2-7; TRBD1 aligns across 8 bases. The CDR3 loop spans 13 amino acids. In germline, CDR1 is WSHSY, CDR2 SAAADI. With V trimmed by 3 bases and J by 2 bases, 0 bases remained unmatched. The CDR3 is CASSDRGPYEQYF. CDR3 DNA sequence: TGCGCCAGCAGTGACAGGGGGCCCTACGAGCAGTACTTC.

The chain carries TRBV6-1 and TRBJ2-3; D gene unclear. V was cut by 3 bases and J by 3 bases, with 16 bases left in between. The CDR3 spans 16 residues. The germline V gene has CDR1 MNHNS and CDR2 SASEGT. The CDR3, as DNA: TGTGCCAGCAGTGAGTCGGTGGGCAGTTGGACAGATACGCAGTATTTT. Its translation: CASSESVGSWTDTQYF.

This chain uses TRBV4-1 with TRBJ2-7, with 7 bases fitting TRBD2. The CDR3 extends over 17 amino acids. Trimming cost V 0 bases and J 1 base; bases outside gene matches: 9. Germline loops: CDR1 MGHRA, CDR2 YSYEKL. The CDR3 loop reads CASSQEHRRGGSYEQYF. CDR3 sequence (DNA): TGCGCCAGCAGCCAAGAACACAGACGGGGAGGGTCCTACGAGCAGTACTTC.

The chain recombines TRBV19 with TRBJ2-6, with 7 bases aligning to TRBD1. This CDR3 has 17 amino acids. Trimming took 5 bases from V and 0 from J; bases not matched to a gene: 7. CDR1 LNHDA and CDR2 SQIVND come from the germline V gene (reference sequence). Here the CDR3 reads CASSVTGARSGANVLTF. The CDR3 DNA follows: TGTGCCAGTAGTGTAACAGGGGCGCGCTCTGGGGCCAACGTCCTGACTTTC.

V is TRBV19 and J is TRBJ1-1; 7 positions agree with TRBD1. The CDR3 length is 14 residues. CDR1 is LNHDA and CDR2 is SQIVND in the germline V gene (reference sequence). The ends lost 4 bases at V and 5 bases at J; junction bases unmatched: 7. Here the CDR3 DNA reads TGTGCCAGTAGTACACAGGGGAGGGGGACTGAAGCTTTCTTT. It codes for CASSTQGRGTEAFF.

The chain links TRBV6-1 to TRBJ2-7; 12 bases agree with TRBD2. There are 17 residues in the CDR3. Germline V gene data show CDR1 as MNHNS and CDR2 as SASEGT. Germline trimming cut 3 bases from V and 6 bases from J; bases unmatched to any gene: 12. The CDR3 sequence: CASSDWVIGTSGFEQYF. The CDR3 bases are TGTGCCAGCAGTGACTGGGTGATTGGGACTAGCGGGTTCGAGCAGTACTTC.